Given below is one T cell receptor (beta chain) in context. Its antigen remains unidentified. No clone much larger than this one lies a single base away; base qualities are absent. The data were taken from a study of technical replicates of blood from a handful of donors (TCRdb year 2017). Libraries were made using the immunoSEQ multiplex PCR assay. The table was pulled from immuneACCESS by TCRdb, which kept in-frame rearrangements only. Such tables lose some clones; where checked, under half of the loss comes from unresolved V genes, and the rest has no known cause. This sample is represented by about 75,000 clones; approximately 97% of them were singletons. The top ten constitute less than 0.2% of the sample. The CDR3 runs 15 residues from the cysteine to the phenylalanine. The sequence is cut down to CDR3 DNA, 45 bases in frame from base 1. In the germline V gene, CDR1 corresponds to SNHLY and CDR2 to FYNNEI. The germline V end is reduced by 4 bases and the J end by 0 bases; junction bases left unmatched: 4.

The sample was T cells isolated from PBMCs. The receptor chain draws on TRBV2 and TRBJ1-2, and TRBD1 aligns with 8 junction nucleotides. The clonotype was recovered from a human donor in good health. The nucleotide sequence is given as TGTGCCAGCAGTGGAGAGACAGGGGCTAACTATGGCTACACCTTC. It specifies CASSGETGANYGYTF.